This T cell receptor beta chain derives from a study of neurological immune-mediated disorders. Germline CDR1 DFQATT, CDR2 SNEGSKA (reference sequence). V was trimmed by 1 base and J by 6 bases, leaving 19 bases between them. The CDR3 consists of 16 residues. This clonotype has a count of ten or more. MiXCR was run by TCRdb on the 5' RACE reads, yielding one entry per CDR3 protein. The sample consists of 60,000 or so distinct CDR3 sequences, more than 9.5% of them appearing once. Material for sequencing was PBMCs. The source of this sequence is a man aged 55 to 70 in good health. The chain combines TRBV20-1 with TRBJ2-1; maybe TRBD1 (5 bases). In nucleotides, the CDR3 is TGCAGTGCTAGAGGTCTGGCAGGGCGTTTGGTCAATGAGCAGTTCTTC. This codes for CSARGLAGRLVNEQFF.